This TCR beta chain stems from a study of OX40 agonist ivuxolimab in advanced cancers. The overall study: Ivuxolimab is an agonistic anti-OX40 (CD134) antibody, and patients were treated with it.

Trimming removed 4 bases at V and 6 bases at J, with 12 bases between. The length of the CDR3 is 13 residues. CDR1 is SGDLS and CDR2 is YYNGEE in the germline V gene. Overall study results and limits: The average count of expanded clones was higher among CD8+ T cells than among CD4+. Dose levels from 0.1 to 3.0 mg/kg saw CD4+ and CD8+ blood T cells expand clonally by week 6.

As to this clone: As yet, its antigen is unknown.

Generated by immunoSEQ multiplex PCR, the TCRdb table keeps only in-frame clones and is missing some. Of some 83,000 clones listed, 85% to 95% are singletons. The sequence came from an adult with an advanced solid tumor such as melanoma, head and neck, liver or kidney cancer. Specimen: CD4+ or CD8+ T cells sorted from blood, collected in a trial of the OX40 agonist ivuxolimab. V gene TRBV9 combines with J gene TRBJ2-3; D remains unclear. CDR3 in DNA: TGTGCCAGCAGCTACACCTCAGCGGATACGCAGTATTTT. Protein sequence: CASSYTSADTQYF.